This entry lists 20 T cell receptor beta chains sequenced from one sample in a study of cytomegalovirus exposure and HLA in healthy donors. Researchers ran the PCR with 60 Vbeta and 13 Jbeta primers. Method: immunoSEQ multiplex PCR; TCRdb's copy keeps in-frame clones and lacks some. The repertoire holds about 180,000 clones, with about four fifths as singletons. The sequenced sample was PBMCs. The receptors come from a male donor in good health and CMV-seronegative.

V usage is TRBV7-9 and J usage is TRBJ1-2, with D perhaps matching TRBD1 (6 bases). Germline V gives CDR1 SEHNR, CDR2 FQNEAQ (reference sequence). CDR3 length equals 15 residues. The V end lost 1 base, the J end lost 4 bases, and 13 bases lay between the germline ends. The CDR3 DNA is TGTGCCAGCAGCTTAGGACAGGCCCTTCCCTATGGCTACACCTTC. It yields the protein CASSLGQALPYGYTF. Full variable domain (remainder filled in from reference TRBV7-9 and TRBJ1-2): DTGVSQNPRHKITKRGQNVTFRCDPISEHNRLYWYRQTLGQGPEFLTYFQNEAQLEKSRLLSDRFSAERPKGSFSTLEIQRTEQGDSAMYLCASSLGQALPYGYTFGSGTRLTVV.

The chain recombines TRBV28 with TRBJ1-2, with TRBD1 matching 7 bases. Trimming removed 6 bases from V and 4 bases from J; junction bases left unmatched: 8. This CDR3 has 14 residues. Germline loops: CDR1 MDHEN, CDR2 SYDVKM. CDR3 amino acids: CASRLPGQSYGYTF. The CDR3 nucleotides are TGTGCCAGCAGACTCCCGGGACAGAGCTATGGCTACACCTTC.

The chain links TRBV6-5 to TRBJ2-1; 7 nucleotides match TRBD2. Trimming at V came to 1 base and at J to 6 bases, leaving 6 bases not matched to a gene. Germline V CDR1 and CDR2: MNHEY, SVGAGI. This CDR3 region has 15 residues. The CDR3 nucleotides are TGTGCCAGCAGTTACTGGGGGGGAGTTGGCAATGAGCAGTTCTTC. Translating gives CASSYWGGVGNEQFF.

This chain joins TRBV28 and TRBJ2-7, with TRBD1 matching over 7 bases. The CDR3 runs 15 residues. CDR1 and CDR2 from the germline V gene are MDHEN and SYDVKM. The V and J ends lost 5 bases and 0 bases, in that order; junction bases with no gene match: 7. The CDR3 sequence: CASSVAGTDSYEQYF. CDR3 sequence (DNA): TGTGCCAGCAGTGTCGCCGGGACAGACTCCTACGAGCAGTACTTC.

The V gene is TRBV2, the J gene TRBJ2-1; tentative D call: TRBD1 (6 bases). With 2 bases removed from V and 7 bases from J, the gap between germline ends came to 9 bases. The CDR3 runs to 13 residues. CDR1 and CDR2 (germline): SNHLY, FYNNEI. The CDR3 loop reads CASSELTGNEQFF. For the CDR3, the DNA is TGTGCCAGCAGTGAACTAACAGGGAATGAGCAGTTCTTC.

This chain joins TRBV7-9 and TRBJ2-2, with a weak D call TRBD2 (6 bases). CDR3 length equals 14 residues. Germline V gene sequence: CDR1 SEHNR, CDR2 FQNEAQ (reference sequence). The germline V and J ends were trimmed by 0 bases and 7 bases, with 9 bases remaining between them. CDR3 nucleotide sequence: TGTGCCAGCAGCTTAGCGGGAGGACACGGGGAGCTGTTTTTT. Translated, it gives CASSLAGGHGELFF.

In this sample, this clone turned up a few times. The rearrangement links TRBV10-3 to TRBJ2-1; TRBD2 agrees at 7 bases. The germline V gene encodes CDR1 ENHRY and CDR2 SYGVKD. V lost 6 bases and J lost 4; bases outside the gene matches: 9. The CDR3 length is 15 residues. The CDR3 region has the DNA TGTGCCATCAGGGGCGCTAGCGGTCTATACAATGAGCAGTTCTTC. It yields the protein CAIRGASGLYNEQFF.

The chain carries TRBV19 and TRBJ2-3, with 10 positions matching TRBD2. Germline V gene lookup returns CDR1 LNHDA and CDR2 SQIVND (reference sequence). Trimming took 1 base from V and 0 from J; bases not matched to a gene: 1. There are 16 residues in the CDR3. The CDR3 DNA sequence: TGTGCCAGTAGTATAGGGACTAGCGGAAGCACAGATACGCAGTATTTT. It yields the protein CASSIGTSGSTDTQYF.

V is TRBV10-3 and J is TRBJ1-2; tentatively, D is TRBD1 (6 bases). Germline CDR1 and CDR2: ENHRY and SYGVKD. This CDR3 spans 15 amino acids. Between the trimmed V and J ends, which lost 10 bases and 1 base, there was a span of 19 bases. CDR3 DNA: TGTGCCACGTGGACTCAGGGGCCGGATAACTATGGCTACACCTTC. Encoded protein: CATWTQGPDNYGYTF.

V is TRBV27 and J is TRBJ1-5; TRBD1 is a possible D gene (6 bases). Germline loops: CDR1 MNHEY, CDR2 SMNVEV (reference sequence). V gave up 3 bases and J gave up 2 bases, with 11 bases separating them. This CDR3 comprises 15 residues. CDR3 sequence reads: CASSFQGRRNQPQHF. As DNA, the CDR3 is TGTGCCAGCAGTTTTCAGGGGCGTCGCAATCAGCCCCAGCATTTT.

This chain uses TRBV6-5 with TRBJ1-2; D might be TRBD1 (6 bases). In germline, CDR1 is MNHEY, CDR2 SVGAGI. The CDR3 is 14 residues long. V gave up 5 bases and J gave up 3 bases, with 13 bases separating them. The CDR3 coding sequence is TGTGCCAGCAGTGCCCAGGGGTTGGACTATGGCTACACCTTC. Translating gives CASSAQGLDYGYTF.

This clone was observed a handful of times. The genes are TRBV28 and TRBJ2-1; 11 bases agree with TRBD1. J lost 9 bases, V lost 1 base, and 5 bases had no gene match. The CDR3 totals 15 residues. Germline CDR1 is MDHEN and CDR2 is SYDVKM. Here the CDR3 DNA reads TGTGCCAGCAGTTTATATGGGACAGGGGGATTTGAGCAGTTCTTC. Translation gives CASSLYGTGGFEQFF.

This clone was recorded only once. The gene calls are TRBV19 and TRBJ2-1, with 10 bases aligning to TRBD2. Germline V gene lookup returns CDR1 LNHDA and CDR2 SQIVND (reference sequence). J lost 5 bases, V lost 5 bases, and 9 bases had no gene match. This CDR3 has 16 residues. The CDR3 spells CASSPFYSGRHNEQFF. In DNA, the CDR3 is TGTGCCAGTAGTCCCTTTTATAGCGGGAGGCACAATGAGCAGTTCTTC.

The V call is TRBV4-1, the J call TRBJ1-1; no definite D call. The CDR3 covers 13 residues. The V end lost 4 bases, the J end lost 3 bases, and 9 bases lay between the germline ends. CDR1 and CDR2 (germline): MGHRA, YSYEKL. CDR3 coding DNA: TGCGCCAGCAGCCCCTATACGGACACTGAAGCTTTCTTT. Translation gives CASSPYTDTEAFF.

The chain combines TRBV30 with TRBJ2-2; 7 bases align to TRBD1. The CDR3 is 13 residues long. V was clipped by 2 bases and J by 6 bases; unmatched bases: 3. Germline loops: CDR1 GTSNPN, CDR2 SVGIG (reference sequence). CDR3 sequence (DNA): TGTGCCTGGAGTCGCAGGGGGTCCGGGGAGCTGTTTTTT. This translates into CAWSRRGSGELFF. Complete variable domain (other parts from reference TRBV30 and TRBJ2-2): SQTIHQWPATLVQPVGSPLSLECTVEGTSNPNLYWYRQAAGRGLQLLFYSVGIGQISSEVPQNLSASRPQDRQFILSSKKLLLSDSGFYLCAWSRRGSGELFFGEGSRLTVL.

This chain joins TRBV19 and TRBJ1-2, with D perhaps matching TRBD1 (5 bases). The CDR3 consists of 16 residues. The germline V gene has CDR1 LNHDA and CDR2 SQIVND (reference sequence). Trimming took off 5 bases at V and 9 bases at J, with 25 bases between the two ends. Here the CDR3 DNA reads TGTGCCAGTAGTGCCTACCTACAGGAAAGTAACCCTAGCTACACCTTC. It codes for CASSAYLQESNPSYTF.

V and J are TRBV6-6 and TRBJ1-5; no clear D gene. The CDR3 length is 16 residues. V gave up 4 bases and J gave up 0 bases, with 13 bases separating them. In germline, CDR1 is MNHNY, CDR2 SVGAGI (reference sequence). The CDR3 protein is CASSSHLADSNQPQHF. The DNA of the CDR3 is TGTGCCAGCAGTTCGCACTTAGCGGATAGCAATCAGCCCCAGCATTTT.

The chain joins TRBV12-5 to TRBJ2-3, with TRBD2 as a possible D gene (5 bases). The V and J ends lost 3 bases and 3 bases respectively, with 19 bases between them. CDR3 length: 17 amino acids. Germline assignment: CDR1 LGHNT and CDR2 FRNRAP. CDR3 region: CASGFGLGVRRTDTQYF. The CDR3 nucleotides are TGTGCTAGTGGTTTCGGTCTCGGGGTTAGAAGGACAGATACGCAGTATTTT.

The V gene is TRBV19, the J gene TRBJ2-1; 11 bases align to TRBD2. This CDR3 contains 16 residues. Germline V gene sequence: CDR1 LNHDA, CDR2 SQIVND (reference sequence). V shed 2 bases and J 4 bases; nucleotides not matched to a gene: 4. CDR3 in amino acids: CASSILAGGRYNEQFF. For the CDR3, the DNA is TGTGCCAGTAGTATACTAGCGGGGGGTAGGTACAATGAGCAGTTCTTC.

The CDR3 reads CASTQGLANYNEQFF. In DNA form, the CDR3 reads TGTGCCAGCACCCAGGGACTAGCAAACTACAATGAGCAGTTCTTC. V and J are TRBV9 and TRBJ2-1; the match to TRBD2 covers 9 bases. CDR1 is SGDLS and CDR2 is YYNGEE in the germline V gene. The V gene end was trimmed by 6 bases and the J gene end by 3 bases; junction bases not matched to a gene: 7. This CDR3 spans 15 amino acids.